The next 8 T cell receptor beta chains were all read from a single sample in a study of T-cell memory formation after mild COVID-19. TCRdb passed the 5' RACE reads through MiXCR, listing each CDR3 protein once. The sample lists around 250,000 distinct CDR3 sequences, roughly a tenth occurring once. Sequencing input: PBMCs or a T cell subset sorted from them (not recorded which). The receptors come from a man younger than 35 who had mild COVID-19 (a few samples of this study predate the infection). Cell type and time point are not known.

The chain is built from TRBV24-1 and TRBJ1-5; tentatively, D is TRBD1 (6 bases). Trimming cost V 5 bases and J 7 bases, with 11 bases left between them. CDR3 length: 13 amino acids. CDR1 is KGHDR and CDR2 is SFDVKD in the germline V gene. Written as DNA, the CDR3 is TGTGCCACCAGTGGGCTACAGGGCCAGCCCCAGCATTTT. Its protein is CATSGLQGQPQHF.

The chain combines TRBV7-2 with TRBJ1-1; D is ambiguous. The CDR3 extends over 14 amino acids. With 4 bases removed from V and 5 bases from J, the gap between germline ends came to 14 bases. From germline, CDR1 is SGHTA and CDR2 FQGNSA. The CDR3 spells CASSSPFAGTEAFF. The CDR3 DNA reads TGTGCCAGCAGCTCCCCCTTCGCGGGGACTGAAGCTTTCTTT.

In its sample, this clonotype was seen a few times. The V gene is TRBV4-1, the J gene TRBJ1-5; TRBD1 aligns across 7 bases. This CDR3 has 17 amino acids. CDR1 MGHRA and CDR2 YSYEKL come from the germline V gene. V lost 0 bases to trimming and J lost 7 bases; unmatched junction nucleotides: 12. The CDR3: CASSQDGSGDRVQPQHF. The CDR3 DNA reads TGCGCCAGCAGCCAAGATGGGTCCGGTGACAGGGTCCAGCCCCAGCATTTT.

Only a few counts were recorded for this clonotype. The V call is TRBV28, the J call TRBJ1-2; TRBD1 matches at 9 bases. V trimming: 6 bases; J trimming: 4 bases; junction bases outside the gene matches: 6. The germline V gene encodes CDR1 MDHEN and CDR2 SYDVKM. The CDR3 extends over 14 amino acids. This CDR3 is CASREGTGSYGYTF. CDR3 bases: TGTGCCAGCAGAGAGGGGACAGGGTCCTATGGCTACACCTTC.

The chain couples TRBV19 to TRBJ1-1; D unclear. V was pared by 4 bases and J by 4 bases, with 13 bases between. The germline gives CDR1 LNHDA, CDR2 SQIVND (reference sequence). The CDR3 has 14 amino acids. The CDR3 nucleotides read TGTGCCAGTAGTACTAAACAAGGACCCACTGAAGCTTTCTTT. It translates to CASSTKQGPTEAFF.

This clonotype came up many times. This chain joins TRBV6-5 and TRBJ1-2; possible D gene TRBD1, 6 bases. V lost 5 bases, J lost 4 bases, and 14 bases lay in between. This CDR3 is 14 amino acids long. Looked up from germline, CDR1 is MNHEY and CDR2 is SVGAGI. CDR3 DNA: TGTGCCAGCAGTCCCTCCTCCAGGGGCTATGGCTACACCTTC. Translating gives CASSPSSRGYGYTF.

The chain couples TRBV5-1 to TRBJ2-3; TRBD1 aligns across 12 bases. V was clipped by 4 bases and J by 7 bases; unmatched bases: 4. The V gene's germline CDR1 is SGHRS and CDR2 YFSETQ. The CDR3 has 14 residues. The CDR3 coding sequence is TGCGCCAGCAGCATGGGACAGGGGGCGAATACGCAGTATTTT. It encodes CASSMGQGANTQYF.

This clonotype was counted a few times. The genes are TRBV7-2 and TRBJ2-4; TRBD2 aligns across 12 bases. This CDR3 spans 17 amino acids. Germline trimming cut 5 bases from V and 8 bases from J; bases unmatched to any gene: 13. Germline CDR1 is SGHTA and CDR2 is FQGNSA. The chain's CDR3 is CASSPMRLAGAADIQYF. The CDR3 DNA is TGTGCCAGCAGCCCAATGCGACTAGCGGGGGCGGCGGACATTCAGTACTTC.